The sequence of this TCR beta chain was determined in a study of PD-L1 blockade in urothelial cancer. At the level of the study: Investigators checked blood 3 weeks (second dose) and 6 weeks after treatment start.

The CDR3 covers 13 residues. Germline assignment: CDR1 SGHAT and CDR2 FQDESV (reference sequence). V was trimmed by 6 bases and J by 4 bases, leaving 13 bases between them. The table came from immunoSEQ multiplex PCR; TCRdb's copy has only in-frame clones and leaves some out. This table holds 100,000 to 150,000 clones, roughly 82% found once. Sample time point: peripheral blood 6 weeks after treatment start. For each patient, 1 to 8 samples were obtained, pretreatment and on-treatment. The receptor's source is a man between 45 and 60 years old with urothelial cancer. The specimen comprised PBMCs, sampled around atezolizumab (anti-PD-L1) treatment. V usage is TRBV11-1 and J usage is TRBJ2-7; TRBD1 might be the D (6 bases). The CDR3: CASSFDRTYEQYF. The CDR3 nucleotides are TGTGCCAGCAGTTTTGACAGGACGTACGAGCAGTACTTC.